The T cell receptor beta chain described here comes from a study of T-cell reconstitution after alpha-beta-depleted transplantation in children. Whole-study results and caveats: It was newly produced T cells that mostly accounted for T-cell counts and diversity one year after transplant.

Note on this clonotype: As yet, its antigen is unknown.

It was with unique molecular identifiers that the TCRbeta library was prepared. TCRdb analysed the PCR reads with MiXCR anew, one entry per CDR3 protein. The profile covers 200,000 to 250,000 distinct CDR3 sequences, with around 8% appearing a single time and less than 8% taken by the ten largest. The germline gives CDR1 SGDLS, CDR2 YYNGEE. The CDR3 is 17 residues long. V lost 3 bases, J lost 12 bases, and 21 bases stayed unmatched. The TCR was taken from a male patient younger than 18 who had a stem cell transplant for acute lymphoblastic leukemia, so the T cells may come from the graft donor. The material was PBMCs, mostly from graft donor cells, obtained 180 days after TCRalphabeta/CD19-depleted stem cell transplant. The chain carries TRBV9 and TRBJ1-2; TRBD1 agrees at 9 bases. The CDR3 region is CASSAGHRGGQGDGHTF. The CDR3 nucleotides are TGTGCCAGCAGCGCGGGACACAGGGGGGGACAGGGAGACGGCCACACCTTC.